This T cell receptor (beta chain) was recorded in a study of vaccination and CD4 T cells after COVID-19. Study information: Timing of post-vaccine sample collection was a median roughly 66 days after dose two, with a range of 14 to 241. The stimulus for the cells was overlapping spike peptides derived from SARS-CoV-2, HCoV-NL63, HCoV-OC43 and HCoV-229E.

This CDR3 is 13 amino acids long. The J segment lost 8 bases and the V segment lost 2 bases, leaving 5 bases of the junction unmatched. Sequencing of the DNA from cultured CD4+ T cells was carried out with the Oncomine TCR Beta short-read assay. TCRdb itself ran the PCR reads through MiXCR, one entry per CDR3 protein. The sample consists of 15,000 to 18,000 distinct CDR3 sequences, more than 35% of them appearing once. Treatment denoted: roughly 10-day PBMC culture with coronavirus spike peptide pools or control peptides (ViraFEST assay). As regards this clonotype: As yet, its antigen is unknown.

The sample was CD4+ T cells from blood, cultured in vitro, taken before SARS-CoV-2 vaccination. The TCR sequence derives from a human donor who had recovered from COVID-19. The V gene is TRBV12-3 or TRBV12-4, the J gene TRBJ1-1; TRBD1 aligns across 7 bases. CDR3 amino acids: CASSLSGTEEAFF. The DNA of the CDR3 is TGTGCCAGCAGTTTATCGGGGACAGAGGAAGCTTTCTTT.